A selection of T cell receptor beta chains follows, all from one sample in a study of CD8 T cells in ankylosing spondylitis. TCRdb processed the 5' RACE reads anew with MiXCR; each CDR3 protein has one entry. The repertoire holds around 22,000 distinct CDR3 sequences, approximately 12% seen once, with under 40% in the top ten. Source material: blood. The receptors shown here come from a male donor with ankylosing spondylitis or in good health (not recorded which). CDR3s include the opening cysteine and the closing phenylalanine or tryptophan. D genes are given only for firm matches. Clone size is not always given. Where it is, it says once, few, many or a class for expanded clones.

>TRBJ2-5|TRBV6-6|TRBD2|NA
TGTGCCAGCAGCCGTTCTGGACTAGCTTTTGGGACCCAGTACTTC
CASSRSGLAFGTQYF
>TRBJ2-5|TRBV29-1|NA|NA
TGCAGCGTTATCGGGACGGACCAAGAGACCCAGTACTTC
CSVIGTDQETQYF
>TRBJ1-1|TRBV29-1|NA|many
TGCAGCGTCATAACATGGAACGATGAAGCTTTCTTT
CSVITWNDEAFF
>TRBJ1-1|TRBV7-2|TRBD1|few
TGTGCCAGCAGCCTCTCCTTCGGGACAGGGGCCCCTGAAGCTTTCTTT
CASSLSFGTGAPEAFF
>TRBJ1-6|TRBV10-2|TRBD1|few
TGCGCCAGCAGTGTCGGCAGGGGGGACAATTCACCCCTCCACTTT
CASSVGRGDNSPLHF
>TRBJ1-4|TRBV28|NA|NA
TGTGCCAGCAGTTTACGGCGTACAACTAATGAAAAACTGTTTTTT
CASSLRRTTNEKLFF
>TRBJ2-1|TRBV20-1|NA|many
TGCAGTGCTGAAACTAGTTGGGGTCGTGAGCAGTTCTTC
CSAETSWGREQFF
>TRBJ2-7|TRBV29-1|TRBD2|NA
TGCAGCGTCAGACTAGCGGGAGGGTACGAGCAGTACTTC
CSVRLAGGYEQYF
>TRBJ2-3|TRBV6-5|TRBD2|few
TGTGCCAGCAGAGGCTCCGGGACTAGGGTCGATACGCAGTATTTT
CASRGSGTRVDTQYF
>TRBJ2-3|TRBV9|TRBD2|NA
TGTGCCAGCAGCCCCCGGACTAGCGGGACAGATACGCAGTATTTT
CASSPRTSGTDTQYF
>TRBJ2-1|TRBV7-6|NA|many
TGTGCCAGCAGCTTAGTAGACTCGAATGAGCAGTTCTTC
CASSLVDSNEQFF
>TRBJ2-7|TRBV6-2/TRBV6-3|NA|few
TGTGCCAGCAGTTACAGGGACACCTACGAGCAGTACTTC
CASSYRDTYEQYF
>TRBJ1-3|TRBV7-2|NA|many
TGTGCCAGCAGCCGGGAAGGCGGCTCTGGAAACACCATATATTTT
CASSREGGSGNTIYF
>TRBJ2-5|TRBV19|NA|few
TGTGCCAGTAGTGTCGCGGGCAGGGGGGCAGAGACCCAGTACTTC
CASSVAGRGAETQYF
>TRBJ2-3|TRBV5-1|NA|NA
TGCGCCAGCAAGGCGGCAGATACGCAGTATTTT
CASKAADTQYF
>TRBJ1-1|TRBV6-2/TRBV6-3|NA|few
TGTGCCAGCAACCCCGCGACCGAATACCCTGAAGCTTTCTTT
CASNPATEYPEAFF
>TRBJ2-3|TRBV19|TRBD1|few
TGTGCCAGTAGTATAGAGGCGGGGCAGGGGGCTTCAGATACGCAGTATTTT
CASSIEAGQGASDTQYF
>TRBJ2-1|TRBV19|NA|few
TGTGCCAGTAGTATACGGGGGAGGAATGAGCAGTTCTTC
CASSIRGRNEQFF
>TRBJ1-4|TRBV4-3|NA|few
TGCGCCAGCAGCCAATCTGTCCGGAATGAAAAACTGTTTTTT
CASSQSVRNEKLFF
>TRBJ2-2|TRBV19|NA|NA
TGTGCCAGTAGTATTCCGACAGCTCCGAACACCGGGGAGCTGTTTTTT
CASSIPTAPNTGELFF
>TRBJ2-1|TRBV7-2|NA|few
TGTGCCAGCAGGGATCAGGGGAGAGGCTTGGCCAATGAGCAGTTCTTC
CASRDQGRGLANEQFF
>TRBJ2-4|TRBV3-1|NA|many
TGTGCCAGCAGCCAAGACAAACTCTCAGTGAGGGTAGCCAAAAACATTCAGTACTTC
CASSQDKLSVRVAKNIQYF
>TRBJ2-2|TRBV6-5|NA|NA
TGTGCCAGCAGTTACTCTTGGGGACGGCCCGGGGAGCTGTTTTTT
CASSYSWGRPGELFF
>TRBJ2-3|TRBV6-4|TRBD2|NA
TGTGCCAGCAGTGACGGCGCGGGAGGAAACACAGATACGCAGTATTTT
CASSDGAGGNTDTQYF
>TRBJ2-1|TRBV20-1|TRBD2|NA
TGCAGTGCTAGTCTAGCGGGGGGTGCCCCGCTCTACAATGAGCAGTTCTTC
CSASLAGGAPLYNEQFF
>TRBJ2-7|TRBV5-1|NA|NA
TGCGCCAGCAGCTTGGCCCCGGGGTTCTCCTACGAGCAGTACTTC
CASSLAPGFSYEQYF
>TRBJ2-3|TRBV12-3/TRBV12-4|TRBD2|many
TGTGCCAGCAGTCTCGGACTAGCGGGGGCGCAGTATTTT
CASSLGLAGAQYF
>TRBJ2-7|TRBV4-3|NA|few
TGCGCCAGCAGCCAAGAGGTTGGGCTGATCTACGAGCAGTACTTC
CASSQEVGLIYEQYF
>TRBJ2-5|TRBV19|NA|few
TGTGCCAGTAGTTCCAGACAGGAGCAAGAGACCCAGTACTTC
CASSSRQEQETQYF
>TRBJ2-1|TRBV3-1|NA|NA
TGTGCCAGCAGCCAGGCCTCGTTTTACAATGAGCAGTTCTTC
CASSQASFYNEQFF
>TRBJ2-3|TRBV5-6|NA|NA
TGTGCCAGCAGCTACCCCGGGGTCGATACGCAGTATTTT
CASSYPGVDTQYF
>TRBJ2-1|TRBV7-9|TRBD2|many
TGTGCCAGCAGCTGGGGACTAGATTCGCAGTTCTTC
CASSWGLDSQFF
>TRBJ2-3|TRBV24-1|TRBD1|few
TGTGCCACCAGTGAGACAGGGGGCGGTTCAGATACGCAGTATTTT
CATSETGGGSDTQYF
>TRBJ1-5|TRBV18|TRBD1|few
TGTGCCAGCTCATCGACAGGGGAAGATCAGCCCCAGCATTTT
CASSSTGEDQPQHF
>TRBJ1-5|TRBV5-5|NA|many
TGTGCCAGCAGCTTGGGGCCGAATCAGCCCCAGCATTTT
CASSLGPNQPQHF
>TRBJ2-1|TRBV7-3|NA|NA
TGTGCCAGCAGCTTCAGGGCCCCGGGTGAGCAGTTCTTC
CASSFRAPGEQFF
>TRBJ2-1|TRBV12-3/TRBV12-4|TRBD2|NA
TGTGCCAGCAGTTTAGCGTGGGGACTAGCAATCAATGAGCAGTTCTTC
CASSLAWGLAINEQFF
>TRBJ1-2|TRBV7-2|NA|NA
TGTGCCAGCAGCTTTGGACAAGCTAACTATGGCTACACCTTC
CASSFGQANYGYTF
>TRBJ2-3|TRBV20-1|TRBD2|many
TGCAGTGCTAGGGCTACTAGCGGGGGGCCAGATACGCAGTATTTT
CSARATSGGPDTQYF
>TRBJ1-5|TRBV27|NA|NA
TGTGCCAGCAGTACGATCGGACAGCCCCAGCATTTT
CASSTIGQPQHF
>TRBJ2-7|TRBV3-1|NA|few
TGTGCCAGCAGCCAAGGCCCCGACTCCTACGAGCAGTACTTC
CASSQGPDSYEQYF
>TRBJ2-2|TRBV20-1|TRBD2|few
TGCAGTGCTAGAGACGCGGGGGGTCCGGATGGGGAGCTGTTTTTT
CSARDAGGPDGELFF
>TRBJ2-3|TRBV10-3|NA|few
TGTGCCATCAGGGGCGGAGAAACAGATACGCAGTATTTT
CAIRGGETDTQYF
>TRBJ2-3|TRBV5-1|NA|few
TGCGCCAGCAGCTTGCGGGGCACAGATACGCAGTATTTT
CASSLRGTDTQYF
>TRBJ2-3|TRBV20-1|TRBD2|medium-sized
TGCAGTGCTAGAGCCCCCCTGGGCGGGGGAGTAGATACGCAGTATTTT
CSARAPLGGGVDTQYF
>TRBJ2-3|TRBV25-1|NA|NA
TGTGCCAGCAGCGGCCTGGCGCAGTATTTT
CASSGLAQYF
>TRBJ2-3|TRBV7-2|TRBD2|NA
TGTGCCAGCTCCCCAGCGGGAGGAAGCACAGATACGCAGTATTTT
CASSPAGGSTDTQYF
>TRBJ2-1|TRBV29-1|NA|few
TGCAGCGTTCACACGTACAATGAGCAGTTCTTC
CSVHTYNEQFF